These 21 T cell receptor beta chains were all obtained from the same sample, sequenced in a study of regulatory T cells in long-lasting Graves disease. The time point here: newly diagnosed GD, antithyroid drugs for less than 3 months. The TCR library was made from RNA extracted from PBMCs. Researchers made TCR beta libraries by using iRepertoire HTBI primers and running Arm-PCR on CDR3 regions. TCRdb analysed the multiplex PCR reads with MiXCR anew, one entry per CDR3 protein. This table holds 680,000 or so distinct CDR3 sequences, roughly 15% found once. These data also formed part of another study, on T cells in Graves' hyperthyroidism and ophthalmopathy.

Material: peripheral blood mononuclear cells (PBMCs), obtained at new diagnosis, from a patient treated with antithyroid drugs. Receptor source: a woman aged 30 to 39 with Graves disease.

CDR3 sequence: CASSLTAGANVLTF. CDR3 in DNA: TGTGCCAGCAGCTTAACAGCTGGGGCCAACGTCCTGACTTTC. V usage is TRBV7-3 and J usage is TRBJ2-6; D call uncertain. CDR1 and CDR2 from the germline V gene are SGHTA and FQGTGA. Trimming shortened V by 0 bases and J by 2 bases, and 2 bases separated the two germline ends. The CDR3 extends over 14 amino acids.

The gene calls are TRBV6-1 and TRBJ2-3; 10 bases align to TRBD1. Looked up from germline, CDR1 is MNHNS and CDR2 is SASEGT. The ends lost 5 bases at V and 6 bases at J; junction bases unmatched: 14. The CDR3 runs to 17 residues. The CDR3 DNA is TGTGCCAGCAGTCAAACCCCCGGGACAGGGGACTCTGATACGCAGTATTTT. Its protein is CASSQTPGTGDSDTQYF.

The sample holds many counts of this clonotype. The genes are TRBV11-1 and TRBJ2-5; D is tentatively TRBD1 or TRBD2 (5 bases each). Germline V gives CDR1 SGHAT, CDR2 FQDESV (reference sequence). V gave up 6 bases and J gave up 4 bases, with 15 bases separating them. The CDR3 covers 14 residues. The CDR3 nucleotides are TGTGCCAGCAGTACCGGGACCGAGAGAGAGACCCAGTACTTC. Its protein is CASSTGTERETQYF. Full variable domain (rest looked up from reference TRBV11-1 and TRBJ2-5): EAEVAQSPRYKITEKSQAVAFWCDPISGHATLYWYRQILGQGPELLVQFQDESVVDDSQLPKDRFSAERLKGVDSTLKIQPAELGDSAMYLCASSTGTERETQYFGPGTRLLVL.

This clonotype was observed at least ten times. V usage is TRBV6-1 and J usage is TRBJ1-5; D not certain. Germline V lookup: CDR1 MNHNS, CDR2 SASEGT. The V and J ends lost 7 bases and 7 bases respectively, with 17 bases between them. The CDR3 covers 14 residues. CDR3 sequence: CASIPGSVEQPQHF. The CDR3 coding sequence is TGTGCCAGCATACCGGGGAGTGTCGAACAGCCCCAGCATTTT.

The CDR3 nucleotides read TGCAGCGTTAGACTAGCGGGCGGCCATCGGGTGATGCAGTATTTT. It encodes CSVRLAGGHRVMQYF. The chain joins TRBV29-1 to TRBJ2-3, with TRBD2 identical over 10 bases. CDR1 and CDR2 (germline): SQVTM, ANQGSEA. The ends lost 5 bases at V and 11 bases at J; junction bases unmatched: 16. CDR3 length: 15 amino acids.

This clonotype was observed at least ten times. The CDR3 sequence is CASRTDGPYEQYF. CDR3 sequence (DNA): TGTGCCAGCAGGACGGACGGACCCTACGAGCAGTACTTC. The chain uses TRBV28 and TRBJ2-7; the D is unclear. This CDR3 region has 13 residues. Germline-derived CDR1 and CDR2 are MDHEN and SYDVKM. Trimming left V 6 bases short and J 2 bases short, with 11 bases between.

The rearrangement joins TRBV9 to TRBJ2-7; 7 positions agree with TRBD1. This CDR3 comprises 13 residues. CDR1 and CDR2 (germline): SGDLS, YYNGEE. After removal of 4 bases from V and 5 bases from J, the junction contained 6 bases not matched to a gene. The CDR3 here is CASSPDRMHEQYF. The CDR3, as DNA: TGTGCCAGCAGCCCGGACAGGATGCACGAGCAGTACTTC.

This clonotype was seen ten or more times. The chain combines TRBV18 with TRBJ1-1; D is possibly TRBD1 (5 bases). With 2 bases removed from V and 10 bases from J, the gap between germline ends came to 17 bases. Germline CDR1 is KGHSH and CDR2 is LQKENI. The CDR3 totals 14 residues. CDR3: CASSPTRDPKGAFF. In nucleotides, the CDR3 is TGTGCCAGCTCACCAACCCGGGACCCAAAAGGAGCTTTCTTT.

A few counts support this clonotype. The CDR3 is CATSDRAGGPYNEQFF. The CDR3 DNA reads as TGTGCCACCAGTGATCGAGCGGGAGGGCCCTACAATGAGCAGTTCTTC. V is TRBV24-1 and J is TRBJ2-1, with 10 bases matching TRBD2. Trimming cost V 3 bases and J 2 bases; bases outside gene matches: 3. The germline V gene has CDR1 KGHDR and CDR2 SFDVKD. The CDR3 sequence is 16 residues long.

This clonotype was detected many times. The V and J genes are TRBV12-3 or TRBV12-4 and TRBJ2-1; 9 nucleotides agree with TRBD2. The J segment lost 1 base and the V segment lost 6 bases, leaving 7 bases of the junction unmatched. The CDR3 spans 16 residues. CDR3 nucleotides: TGTGCCAGCAGGGCCCTAGCGGGATCGTCCTACAATGAGCAGTTCTTC. Residues: CASRALAGSSYNEQFF.

This clonotype appeared a few times. CDR3 residues: CSARDRWAPSTSGYTF. CDR3 DNA sequence: TGCAGTGCTAGAGATCGGTGGGCCCCTTCGACGTCTGGCTACACCTTC. The chain uses TRBV20-1 and TRBJ1-2; D unclear. Germline-derived CDR1 and CDR2 are DFQATT and SNEGSKA (reference sequence). The CDR3 has 16 amino acids. Trimming removed 0 bases from V and 7 bases from J, with 21 bases in between.

This clonotype was observed at least ten times. This sequence joins TRBV6-5 and TRBJ2-7; 9 bases line up with TRBD2. J lost 4 bases, V lost 0 bases, and 7 bases had no gene match. The CDR3 sequence is 16 residues long. Germline V gives CDR1 MNHEY, CDR2 SVGAGI. CDR3: CASSYSTSGYMYEQYF. CDR3 DNA: TGTGCCAGCAGTTACTCCACTAGCGGGTATATGTACGAGCAGTACTTC.

The table lists this clonotype with many counts. The rearrangement uses TRBV28 and TRBJ1-1; D unclear. V dropped 10 bases and J dropped 5 bases, with 8 bases sitting between them. Germline CDR1 and CDR2: MDHEN and SYDVKM. The CDR3 loop spans 10 amino acids. CDR3 residues: CATDGTEAFF. The CDR3 region has the DNA TGTGCCACCGACGGGACTGAAGCTTTCTTT. The entire variable domain, with the rest obtained from reference TRBV28 and TRBJ1-1, is as follows: DVKVTQSSRYLVKRTGEKVFLECVQDMDHENMFWYRQDPGLGLRLIYFSYDVKMKEKGDIPEGYSVSREKKERFSLILESASTNQTSMYLCATDGTEAFFGQGTRLTVV.

With regard to this clonotype: One base away lies a much larger clone, so this may be a sequencing read error. Without the conserved terminal phenylalanine or tryptophan, this CDR3 likely stems from a read error. This rearrangement joins TRBV29-1 to TRBJ1-1; D is possibly TRBD1 (6 bases). Germline loops: CDR1 SQVTM, CDR2 ANQGSEA. This CDR3 contains 13 residues. The germline V and J ends were trimmed by 5 bases and 3 bases, with 13 bases remaining between them. The CDR3 region has the DNA TGCAGCGTTTGCCAGGGGTTGGACACTGAAGCTTTCTCT. Protein product: CSVCQGLDTEAFS.

This chain connects TRBV24-1 to TRBJ1-1, with TRBD1 identical over 8 bases. Germline CDR1 reads KGHDR; CDR2 reads SFDVKD. V shed 9 bases, J shed 5 bases, and the junction held 10 bases outside the gene matches. This CDR3 has 14 amino acids. DNA for the CDR3: TGTGCCACCCGTGCTGGGACAGGAAGGACTGAAGCTTTCTTT. Its protein is CATRAGTGRTEAFF.

The CDR3 loop reads CASSSQRIKETQYF. The CDR3 nucleotides read TGTGCCAGCAGCTCGCAGAGGATAAAAGAGACCCAGTACTTC. The gene calls are TRBV7-9 and TRBJ2-5; no clear D. V lost 4 bases and J 3 bases, leaving 12 bases between the germline ends. The CDR3 runs 14 residues. Germline V lookup: CDR1 SEHNR, CDR2 FQNEAQ (reference sequence).

This clonotype was detected ten times or more. This chain joins TRBV15 and TRBJ2-5, with TRBD1 matching 10 bases. The V gene end was trimmed by 2 bases and the J gene end by 4 bases; junction bases not matched to a gene: 7. The CDR3 has 16 amino acids. CDR1 and CDR2 from the germline V gene are LNHNV and YYDKDF (reference sequence). The chain's CDR3 is CATSRRTGGVRETQYF. The CDR3 nucleotides read TGTGCCACCAGCAGACGGACAGGGGGAGTGAGAGAGACCCAGTACTTC.

The chain has TRBV27 and TRBJ2-2; D may be TRBD2 (7 bases). Germline loops: CDR1 MNHEY, CDR2 SMNVEV (reference sequence). This CDR3 spans 15 amino acids. V gave up 1 base and J gave up 9 bases, with 15 bases separating them. The CDR3 nucleotides are TGTGCCAGCAGTTTATTAGGGGGGGTTAATCGGGAGCTGTTTTTT. This encodes CASSLLGGVNRELFF.

The chain employs TRBV6-2 or TRBV6-3 and TRBJ2-2; the D gene is possibly TRBD1 (5 bases). This CDR3 region has 15 residues. CDR1 and CDR2 from the germline V gene are MNHEY and SVGEGT. V lost 2 bases and J lost 1, with 8 bases in between. The CDR3 region is CASSYGHLNTGELFF. The CDR3 DNA follows: TGTGCCAGCAGTTACGGACACCTGAACACCGGGGAGCTGTTTTTT.

This chain connects TRBV18 to TRBJ1-4, with TRBD1 identical over 7 bases. The CDR3 is made up of 17 amino acids. V gave up 2 bases and J gave up 8 bases; unmatched junction bases: 14. Germline-derived CDR1 and CDR2 are KGHSH and LQKENI. DNA of the CDR3: TGTGCCAGCTCACCATCGGGAGGGGGCCAATTTCGAGAAAAACTGTTTTTT. It codes for CASSPSGGGQFREKLFF.

This clonotype was seen repeatedly, ten times or more. The CDR3 DNA follows: TGTGCCAGCAGGTCAGGGACAGTCGCCTACGAGCAGTACTTC. This codes for CASRSGTVAYEQYF. The chain is built from TRBV2 and TRBJ2-7; 7 bases fit TRBD1. With V trimmed by 6 bases and J by 2 bases, 7 bases remained unmatched. CDR1 SNHLY and CDR2 FYNNEI come from the germline V gene. The CDR3 length is 14 residues.